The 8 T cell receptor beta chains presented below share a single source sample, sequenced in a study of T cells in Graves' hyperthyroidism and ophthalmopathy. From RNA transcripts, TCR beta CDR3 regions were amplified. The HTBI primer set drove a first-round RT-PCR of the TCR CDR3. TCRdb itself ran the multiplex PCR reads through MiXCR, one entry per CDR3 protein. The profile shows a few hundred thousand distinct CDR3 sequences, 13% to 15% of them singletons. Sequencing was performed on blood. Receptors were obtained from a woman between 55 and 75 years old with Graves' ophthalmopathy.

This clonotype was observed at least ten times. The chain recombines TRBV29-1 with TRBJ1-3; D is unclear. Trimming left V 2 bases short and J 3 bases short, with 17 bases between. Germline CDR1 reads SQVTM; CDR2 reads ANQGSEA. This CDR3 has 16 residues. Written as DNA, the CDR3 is TGCAGCGTTGAAATTAGGGCAGAAGTTCTTGGAAACACCATATATTTT. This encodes CSVEIRAEVLGNTIYF.

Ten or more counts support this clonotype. The CDR3 DNA reads TGTGCCAGCAGTTTCGCCTTAGCGGGAGTTATAGATACGCAGTATTTT. This gives the protein CASSFALAGVIDTQYF. This rearrangement joins TRBV12-3 or TRBV12-4 to TRBJ2-3, with TRBD2 matching 9 bases. Trimming removed 3 bases from V and 5 bases from J; junction bases left unmatched: 9. The CDR3 loop spans 16 amino acids.

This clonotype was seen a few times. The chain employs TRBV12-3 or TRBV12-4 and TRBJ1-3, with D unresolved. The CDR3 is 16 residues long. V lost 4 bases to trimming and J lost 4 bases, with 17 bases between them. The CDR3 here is CASSSIREGQGNTIYF. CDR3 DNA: TGTGCCAGCAGTTCAATCCGGGAAGGGCAAGGAAACACCATATATTTT.

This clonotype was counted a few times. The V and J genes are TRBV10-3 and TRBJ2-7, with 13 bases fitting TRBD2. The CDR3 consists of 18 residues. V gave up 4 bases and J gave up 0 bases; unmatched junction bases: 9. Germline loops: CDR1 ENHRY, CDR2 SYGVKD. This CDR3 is CAISGDGTSGAISYEQYF. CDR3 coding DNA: TGTGCCATCAGTGGAGATGGGACTAGCGGGGCTATCTCCTACGAGCAGTACTTC.

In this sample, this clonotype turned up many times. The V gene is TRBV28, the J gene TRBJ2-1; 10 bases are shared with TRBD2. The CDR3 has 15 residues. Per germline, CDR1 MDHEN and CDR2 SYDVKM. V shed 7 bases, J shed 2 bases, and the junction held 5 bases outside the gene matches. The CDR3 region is CASTKAGGPYNEQFF. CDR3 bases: TGTGCCAGCACAAAAGCGGGAGGGCCCTACAATGAGCAGTTCTTC.

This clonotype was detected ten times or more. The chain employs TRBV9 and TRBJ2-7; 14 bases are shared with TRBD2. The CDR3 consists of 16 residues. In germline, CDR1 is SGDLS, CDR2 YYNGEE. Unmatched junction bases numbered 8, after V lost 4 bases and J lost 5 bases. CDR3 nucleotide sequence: TGTGCCAGCAGCACCGGGACTAGCGGGAGTATCGACGAGCAGTACTTC. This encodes CASSTGTSGSIDEQYF.

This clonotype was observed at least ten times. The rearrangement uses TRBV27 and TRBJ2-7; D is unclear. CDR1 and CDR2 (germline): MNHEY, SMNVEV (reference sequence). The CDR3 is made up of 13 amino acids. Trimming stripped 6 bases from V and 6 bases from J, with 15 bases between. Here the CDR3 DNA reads TGTGCCAGCAGACTCGGGCCTCAGCTCGAGCAGTACTTC. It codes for CASRLGPQLEQYF.

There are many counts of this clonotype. The CDR3 spells CASRRAGTSNEQFF. CDR3 nucleotides: TGTGCCAGCAGGCGAGCCGGGACTAGCAATGAGCAGTTCTTC. This sequence joins TRBV3-1 and TRBJ2-1; 8 bases agree with TRBD2. The CDR3 totals 14 residues. V lost 6 bases to trimming and J lost 6 bases; unmatched junction nucleotides: 7. From germline, CDR1 is LGHDT and CDR2 YNNKEL (reference sequence).